The 28 T cell receptor beta chains below come from one sample, sequenced in a study of blood T cell repertoires in COVID-19. Only in-frame clones appear in the TCRdb table, and some are missing; sequencing was by immunoSEQ multiplex PCR. The repertoire consists of around 250,000 clones, with 91% occurring once and the leading ten covering more than 1%. Sequences were obtained from PBMCs or T cells enriched from blood (not recorded which). Receptors originate from a human donor in a cohort exposed to, infected with or recovered from COVID-19 (not recorded which). The donor label of this sample is uncertain.

This clone was picked up one time. The CDR3 region is CASSLFVTVVLNEKLFF. CDR3 nucleotides: TGTGCCAGCAGCTTATTCGTCACAGTAGTCCTTAATGAAAAACTGTTTTTT. The J gene is TRBJ1-4, the V gene TRBV5-4, with unresolved D. CDR1 is SGHNT and CDR2 is YYREEE in the germline V gene (reference sequence). V shed 2 bases and J shed 4 bases, with 18 bases lying between them. CDR3 length: 17 amino acids.

The gene calls are TRBV7-8 and TRBJ1-2; D remains ambiguous. Trimming stripped 0 bases from V and 3 bases from J, with 14 bases between. Germline loops: CDR1 SGHVS, CDR2 FQNEAQ. The CDR3 is 16 residues long. The CDR3 DNA sequence: TGTGCCAGCAGCTTAGCGCGATACTCCCGGGACTATGGCTACACCTTC. It translates to CASSLARYSRDYGYTF. The whole variable domain, filled in from reference TRBV7-8 and TRBJ1-2, reads GAGVSQSPRYKVAKRGQDVALRCDPISGHVSLFWYQQALGQGPEFLTYFQNEAQLDKSGLPSDRFFAERPEGSVSTLKIQRTQQEDSAVYLCASSLARYSRDYGYTFGSGTRLTVV.

This clone has ten or more counts. The chain combines TRBV2 with TRBJ1-4; no reliable D call. The germline V and J ends were trimmed by 4 bases and 0 bases, with 12 bases remaining between them. The CDR3 has 16 amino acids. Germline V gene lookup returns CDR1 SNHLY and CDR2 FYNNEI. In DNA, the CDR3 is TGTGCCAGCAGTGCCGACACCTATGCAACTAATGAAAAACTGTTTTTT. It translates to CASSADTYATNEKLFF.

The genes are TRBV4-3 and TRBJ1-2; TRBD1 is a possible D gene (5 bases). CDR1 LGHNA and CDR2 YSLEER come from the germline V gene. Trimming cost V 1 base and J 8 bases, with 17 bases left between them. The CDR3 has 15 residues. CDR3 coding DNA: TGCGCCAGCAGCCAAGTCCACCAGGGTTCTGGGGGCTACACCTTC. Translated: CASSQVHQGSGGYTF.

The J gene is TRBJ2-7, the V gene TRBV20-1; D uncertain. Trimming shortened V by 3 bases and J by 3 bases, and 6 bases separated the two germline ends. The CDR3 has 11 residues. Germline-derived CDR1 and CDR2 are DFQATT and SNEGSKA (reference sequence). The DNA of the CDR3 is TGCAGTGCTAGCCCAATCTACGAGCAGTACTTC. This encodes CSASPIYEQYF.

The rearrangement joins TRBV24-1 to TRBJ2-7; the D gene is possibly TRBD2 (5 bases). This CDR3 region has 15 residues. V was shortened by 6 bases and J by 2 bases, with 16 bases between the two germline ends. Germline V gene sequence: CDR1 KGHDR, CDR2 SFDVKD. The CDR3 sequence is CATSTGRTPPYEQYF. The CDR3 nucleotides read TGTGCCACCAGTACGGGGAGAACTCCCCCCTACGAGCAGTACTTC.

The chain carries TRBV7-2 and TRBJ1-4, with a weak D call TRBD1 (5 bases). The CDR3 sequence is 15 residues long. Trimming cost V 5 bases and J 0 bases, with 10 bases left between them. Germline V lookup: CDR1 SGHTA, CDR2 FQGNSA. This chain's CDR3 is CASSRSQATNEKLFF. The CDR3 bases are TGTGCCAGCAGCAGATCACAGGCAACTAATGAAAAACTGTTTTTT.

The chain joins TRBV29-1 to TRBJ2-5; TRBD1 might be the D (6 bases). The germline V and J ends were trimmed by 6 bases and 5 bases, with 13 bases remaining between them. Germline loops: CDR1 SQVTM, CDR2 ANQGSEA. The CDR3 length is 12 residues. The CDR3 bases are TGCAGCGTAGCAGGGGTTGGGGAGACCCAGTACTTC. Translation gives CSVAGVGETQYF.

The gene calls are TRBV4-1 and TRBJ1-1; 7 positions agree with TRBD1. This CDR3 is 17 amino acids long. Germline V CDR1 and CDR2: MGHRA, YSYEKL. V shed 0 bases and J 0 bases; nucleotides not matched to a gene: 7. CDR3 nucleotide sequence: TGCGCCAGCAGCCAAGAAAGGGGGCTAACGGTGAACACTGAAGCTTTCTTT. Translating it yields CASSQERGLTVNTEAFF.

The chain links TRBV11-3 to TRBJ2-3; D unresolved. V lost 0 bases and J 0 bases, leaving 4 bases between the germline ends. The CDR3 extends over 14 amino acids. Germline values: CDR1 SGHNT, CDR2 YENEEA. The CDR3 coding sequence is TGTGCCAGCAGCTTAGATTCTAGCACAGATACGCAGTATTTT. This translates into CASSLDSSTDTQYF.

The chain uses TRBV5-1 and TRBJ1-1; perhaps TRBD1 as D (5 bases). CDR3 length: 15 residues. V was pared by 0 bases and J by 3 bases, with 12 bases between. Germline CDR1 SGHRS, CDR2 YFSETQ. CDR3 in amino acids: CASSLVSVRDTEAFF. The DNA of the CDR3 is TGCGCCAGCAGCTTGGTTAGTGTCAGGGACACTGAAGCTTTCTTT.

This clone was picked up one time. The rearrangement joins TRBV6-5 to TRBJ2-7, with D perhaps matching TRBD1 (6 bases). The germline V and J ends were trimmed by 0 bases and 3 bases, with 9 bases remaining between them. This CDR3 has 14 residues. Germline assignment: CDR1 MNHEY and CDR2 SVGAGI. The CDR3 is CASSYSQGDYEQYF. The CDR3 nucleotides are TGTGCCAGCAGTTACTCACAGGGTGACTACGAGCAGTACTTC.

The chain has TRBV7-8 and TRBJ2-2; D is possibly TRBD1 (6 bases). CDR3 length equals 19 residues. Trimming left V 5 bases short and J 6 bases short, with 28 bases between. The germline V gene encodes CDR1 SGHVS and CDR2 FQNEAQ. The CDR3 is CASSLGTSVSLFSPGELFF. CDR3 coding DNA: TGTGCCAGCAGCCTAGGGACATCTGTCTCCCTCTTTAGCCCCGGGGAGCTGTTTTTT.

This chain links TRBV30 with TRBJ2-5, with TRBD2 matching over 10 bases. The V and J ends lost 2 bases and 2 bases, in that order; junction bases with no gene match: 5. CDR1 is GTSNPN and CDR2 is SVGIG in the germline V gene (reference sequence). This CDR3 comprises 15 residues. In nucleotides, the CDR3 is TGTGCCTGGAGTTGGCTAGCGGGGGCTCAAGAGACCCAGTACTTC. This codes for CAWSWLAGAQETQYF.

V gene TRBV7-8 combines with J gene TRBJ1-2; the match to TRBD1 covers 8 bases. V dropped 5 bases and J dropped 6; count of bases not matched to a gene: 8. Germline V gene data show CDR1 as SGHVS and CDR2 as FQNEAQ. CDR3 length: 14 residues. CDR3 in DNA: TGTGCCAGCAGCCCAGGACAGGGCTTGGATGGCTACACCTTC. Its translation is CASSPGQGLDGYTF. Using reference TRBV7-8 and TRBJ1-2 for the parts outside the CDR3, the full variable domain is GAGVSQSPRYKVAKRGQDVALRCDPISGHVSLFWYQQALGQGPEFLTYFQNEAQLDKSGLPSDRFFAERPEGSVSTLKIQRTQQEDSAVYLCASSPGQGLDGYTFGSGTRLTVV.

This sequence joins TRBV5-1 and TRBJ2-5; the match to TRBD2 covers 7 bases. The V gene end was trimmed by 6 bases and the J gene end by 5 bases; junction bases not matched to a gene: 7. CDR3 length equals 13 residues. In germline, CDR1 is SGHRS, CDR2 YFSETQ. Written as DNA, the CDR3 is TGCGCCAGCACCAGAGGACTAGGGGAGACCCAGTACTTC. Protein: CASTRGLGETQYF.

V usage is TRBV5-1 and J usage is TRBJ1-2; perhaps TRBD1 as D (5 bases). The CDR3 contains 15 residues. Trimming removed 0 bases from V and 6 bases from J, with 15 bases in between. The V gene's germline CDR1 is SGHRS and CDR2 YFSETQ. The CDR3 DNA sequence: TGCGCCAGCAGCTTGGGGTCAGGGTACGGAGATGGCTACACCTTC. Amino acid sequence: CASSLGSGYGDGYTF. Complete variable domain (other parts from reference TRBV5-1 and TRBJ1-2): KAGVTQTPRYLIKTRGQQVTLSCSPISGHRSVSWYQQTPGQGLQFLFEYFSETQRNKGNFPGRFSGRQFSNSRSEMNVSTLELGDSALYLCASSLGSGYGDGYTFGSGTRLTVV.

The V call is TRBV5-8, the J call TRBJ2-7, with 9 bases fitting TRBD1. Germline V lookup: CDR1 SGHTS, CDR2 YDEGEE. The CDR3 extends over 15 amino acids. V gave up 4 bases and J gave up 2 bases; unmatched junction bases: 7. In DNA, the CDR3 is TGTGCCAGCAGCCCCACGGACAGGGGCGCCTACGAGCAGTACTTC. Translated: CASSPTDRGAYEQYF.

The J gene is TRBJ2-3, the V gene TRBV15, with a possible D match to TRBD2 (5 bases). CDR1 and CDR2 from the germline V gene are LNHNV and YYDKDF (reference sequence). Deletions cut 1 base from V and 0 bases from J, with 11 bases between. The CDR3 has 16 residues. The CDR3 sequence: CATSRGEGSSTDTQYF. The CDR3 DNA follows: TGTGCCACCAGCAGAGGAGAGGGCAGCAGCACAGATACGCAGTATTTT.

This rearrangement joins TRBV19 to TRBJ1-4; 7 bases fit TRBD1. V was clipped by 5 bases and J by 13 bases; unmatched bases: 22. CDR1 and CDR2 (germline): LNHDA, SQIVND (reference sequence). The CDR3 is 17 residues long. The CDR3 DNA reads as TGTGCCAGTAGTGGGTATGGGACAGCCGATCCTAATGGAGGACTGTTTTTT. It translates to CASSGYGTADPNGGLFF.

This clone was observed once. The CDR3 DNA reads as TGTGCCAGCAGCCAGCGGAGATATCAGCCCCAGCATTTT. This translates into CASSQRRYQPQHF. The chain joins TRBV4-2 to TRBJ1-5, with unresolved D. This CDR3 comprises 13 residues. V was trimmed by 3 bases and J by 5 bases, leaving 8 bases between them. Germline V gene data show CDR1 as LGHNA and CDR2 as YNFKEQ.

CDR3 region: CASSQELVGGGYTF. The CDR3 DNA is TGCGCCAGCAGCCAAGAGCTGGTAGGGGGCGGCTACACCTTC. The chain joins TRBV4-3 to TRBJ1-2; 7 bases match TRBD1. Germline V gene sequence: CDR1 LGHNA, CDR2 YSLEER. The CDR3 length is 14 residues. V was pared by 0 bases and J by 8 bases, with 6 bases of the junction left unmatched.

This chain joins TRBV5-6 and TRBJ1-2, with 10 nucleotides matching TRBD1. Germline values: CDR1 SGHDT, CDR2 YYEEEE. The CDR3 consists of 14 residues. Trimming removed 4 bases from V and 4 bases from J; junction bases left unmatched: 4. Here the CDR3 reads CASSGTGEGYGYTF. In DNA form, the CDR3 reads TGTGCCAGCAGCGGGACAGGGGAAGGCTATGGCTACACCTTC.

The chain combines TRBV9 with TRBJ1-1, with 7 bases that match TRBD1. CDR1 and CDR2 (germline): SGDLS, YYNGEE. The junction had 8 bases not matched to a gene; V was cut back by 4 bases and J by 8 bases. This CDR3 contains 13 residues. The CDR3 loop is CASSPGQAWEAFF. CDR3 in DNA: TGTGCCAGCAGCCCCGGACAGGCATGGGAAGCTTTCTTT.

J is TRBJ1-2 and V is TRBV12-3 or TRBV12-4; no clear D gene. V lost 3 bases and J lost 6, with 11 bases in between. CDR3 length: 13 amino acids. CDR3 nucleotide sequence: TGTGCCAGCAGTTTTAACAGCATGGATGGCTACACCTTC. It is translated as CASSFNSMDGYTF.

V usage is TRBV19 and J usage is TRBJ2-3, with D uncertain. Per the germline V gene, CDR1 is LNHDA and CDR2 is SQIVND (reference sequence). The CDR3 totals 14 residues. Trimming shortened V by 7 bases and J by 0 bases, and 11 bases separated the two germline ends. The CDR3 reads CASKRSSSTDTQYF. DNA of the CDR3: TGTGCCAGTAAGAGGTCGAGTAGCACAGATACGCAGTATTTT.

V and J are TRBV19 and TRBJ1-5; D is possibly TRBD1 (5 bases). Germline CDR1 reads LNHDA; CDR2 reads SQIVND (reference sequence). Trimming shortened V by 0 bases and J by 2 bases, and 8 bases separated the two germline ends. The length of the CDR3 is 15 residues. The CDR3 loop is CASSIDGGGNQPQHF. The CDR3 coding sequence is TGTGCCAGTAGTATAGATGGGGGGGGCAATCAGCCCCAGCATTTT.

J is TRBJ1-2 and V is TRBV5-8; D unclear. Trimming pared 0 bases from V and 10 bases from J, leaving 10 bases between. This CDR3 spans 12 amino acids. The V gene's germline CDR1 is SGHTS and CDR2 YDEGEE. In DNA, the CDR3 is TGTGCCAGCAGCTTGGCTGAGCGGGTCTACACCTTC. Residues: CASSLAERVYTF. The full variable domain, in which reference TRBV5-8 and TRBJ1-2 provide the parts outside the CDR3, is EAGVTQSPTHLIKTRGQQATLRCSPISGHTSVYWYQQALGLGLQFLLWYDEGEERNRGNFPPRFSGRQFPNYSSELNVNALELEDSALYLCASSLAERVYTFGSGTRLTVV.